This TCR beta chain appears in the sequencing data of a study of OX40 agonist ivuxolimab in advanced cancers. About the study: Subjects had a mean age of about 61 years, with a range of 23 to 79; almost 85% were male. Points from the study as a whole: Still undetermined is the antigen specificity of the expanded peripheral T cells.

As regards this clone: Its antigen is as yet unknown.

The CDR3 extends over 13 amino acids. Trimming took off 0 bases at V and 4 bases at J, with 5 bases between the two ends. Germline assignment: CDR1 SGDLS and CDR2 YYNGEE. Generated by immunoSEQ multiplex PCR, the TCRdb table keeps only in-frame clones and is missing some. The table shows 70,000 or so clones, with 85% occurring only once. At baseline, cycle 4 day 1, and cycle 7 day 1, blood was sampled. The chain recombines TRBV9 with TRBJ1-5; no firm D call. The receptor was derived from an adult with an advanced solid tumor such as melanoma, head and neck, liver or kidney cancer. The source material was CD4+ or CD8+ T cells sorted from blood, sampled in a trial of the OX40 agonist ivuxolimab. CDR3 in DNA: TGTGCCAGCAGCGTAGGAAAGAATCAGCCCCAGCATTTT. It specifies CASSVGKNQPQHF.